This T cell receptor beta chain was sequenced during a study of blood T cell repertoires in COVID-19. As for the study in general: Both acute and convalescent COVID-19 samples were obtained from the United States, Italy and Spain. T cells, B-cell-depleted T cells, or PBMCs supplied cDNA or gDNA.

Original data processing: Amplified reference gene primers provided the basis for estimating nucleated cell counts. Generated by immunoSEQ multiplex PCR, the TCRdb table keeps only in-frame clones and is missing some. The V and J calls and clone size are taken from that table; D and trimming were inferred from the DNA. The sample includes about 250,000 clones, about 90% of them seen just once. V trimming: 4 bases; J trimming: 5 bases; junction bases outside the gene matches: 7. The CDR3 loop spans 15 amino acids. Germline values: CDR1 SGDLS, CDR2 YYNGEE. The TCR originated in a man younger than 30 with active or convalescent COVID-19. The gene calls are TRBV9 and TRBJ2-5; 11 positions agree with TRBD2. Specimen: peripheral blood. In nucleotides, the CDR3 is TGTGCCAGCAGCCGGGGGCTAGCGGGAGGTGAGACCCAGTACTTC. It yields the protein CASSRGLAGGETQYF.